This entry lists 17 T cell receptor beta chains sequenced from one sample in a study of blood T cells in healthy people across ages. Through a sample-barcoded 5' primer and a J-beta primer mix, a second PCR was run for roughly 7 to 12 cycles. One entry per CDR3 protein results from TCRdb running MiXCR on the 5' RACE reads. Altogether about 680,000 distinct CDR3 sequences are present, around 48% being singletons, with the ten largest covering 30% to 35%. The sequenced material came from blood. The receptors were gathered from a woman aged 60-70 years in good health.

This clonotype was found a few times. The chain has TRBV24-1 and TRBJ2-1; D possibly corresponds to TRBD1 (5 bases). CDR1 and CDR2 (germline): KGHDR, SFDVKD. The CDR3 has 14 amino acids. The V end lost 7 bases, the J end lost 8 bases, and 17 bases lay between the germline ends. The DNA of the CDR3 is TGTGCCACCAGCGTCGAAGGGGTAGGGGATGAGCAGTTCTTC. This gives the protein CATSVEGVGDEQFF.

V and J are TRBV5-1 and TRBJ2-5; D is unclear. CDR3 length equals 14 residues. The germline CDR1 and CDR2 sequences are SGHRS and YFSETQ. V was cut by 0 bases and J by 11 bases, with 17 bases left in between. The CDR3: CASSLAPRYNEQYF. The CDR3 nucleotides are TGCGCCAGCAGCTTGGCCCCTAGGTACAATGAGCAGTACTTC.

Only a few counts were recorded for this clonotype. V is TRBV29-1 and J is TRBJ2-5, with D perhaps matching TRBD2 (5 bases). Germline V CDR1 and CDR2: SQVTM, ANQGSEA. CDR3 length: 12 residues. V was trimmed by 0 bases and J by 3 bases, leaving 5 bases between them. The CDR3 sequence: CSVEEAEETQYF. The CDR3, as DNA: TGCAGCGTTGAAGAAGCGGAAGAGACCCAGTACTTC.

The V call is TRBV7-8, the J call TRBJ2-2; D perhaps matches TRBD2 (6 bases). The CDR3 loop spans 18 amino acids. V was cut by 1 base and J by 1 base, with 16 bases left in between. Germline CDR1 SGHVS, CDR2 FQNEAQ. The CDR3 protein is CASSLGGGGRENTGELFF. In DNA form, the CDR3 reads TGTGCCAGCAGCTTAGGAGGAGGTGGGCGGGAGAACACCGGGGAGCTGTTTTTT.

This clonotype was observed a few times. V usage is TRBV28 and J usage is TRBJ2-6, with D perhaps TRBD1 or TRBD2 (6 bases each). V lost 3 bases and J 0 bases, leaving 9 bases between the germline ends. Germline loops: CDR1 MDHEN, CDR2 SYDVKM. The CDR3 covers 16 residues. CDR3 sequence: CASSLGGPSGANVLTF. The CDR3 coding sequence is TGTGCCAGCAGTTTGGGGGGCCCCTCTGGGGCCAACGTCCTGACTTTC.

This clonotype was observed a handful of times. This chain joins TRBV20-1 and TRBJ2-7; D gene uncertain. The DNA end is more similar to TRBJ2-4, so the J call may be wrong. Germline V CDR1 and CDR2: DFQATT, SNEGSKA (reference sequence). CDR3 length: 14 amino acids. The CDR3 nucleotides are TGCAGTGCTAGAAGGAAGAAACATGGGGACATTCAGTACTTC. This gives the protein CSARRKKHGDIQYF.

This chain joins TRBV7-9 and TRBJ1-2; TRBD1 is a possible D gene (6 bases). The V gene's germline CDR1 is SEHNR and CDR2 FQNEAQ (reference sequence). CDR3 length: 13 amino acids. V was clipped by 5 bases and J by 7 bases, with 14 bases between them. CDR3 nucleotide sequence: TGTGCCAGCAGCCCTTCAGGGGTTGGTGGCTACACCTTC. Translating gives CASSPSGVGGYTF.

The V gene is TRBV5-4, the J gene TRBJ1-2, with D unresolved. V dropped 4 bases and J dropped 0 bases, with 10 bases sitting between them. CDR1 is SGHNT and CDR2 is YYREEE in the germline V gene (reference sequence). The CDR3 runs to 14 residues. CDR3 nucleotides: TGTGCCAGCAGCCGCGGGGAGTCTAACTATGGCTACACCTTC. It is translated as CASSRGESNYGYTF.

The V and J genes are TRBV12-3 or TRBV12-4 and TRBJ2-4, with D possibly being TRBD1 or TRBD2 (5 bases each). The J call is doubtful: the DNA matches TRBJ2-7 better. The CDR3 spans 14 residues. Here the CDR3 reads CASSGSGTRYEQYF. In DNA form, the CDR3 reads TGTGCCAGCAGCGGCTCTGGGACCCGATACGAGCAGTACTTC.

V is TRBV10-3 and J is TRBJ2-7; possibly TRBD2 for D (5 bases). Germline V gene sequence: CDR1 ENHRY, CDR2 SYGVKD. The V end was cut by 2 bases, the J end by 0 bases, with 14 bases between. This CDR3 is built from 16 residues. The CDR3 reads CAISEPERFSSYEQYF. In DNA, the CDR3 is TGTGCCATCAGTGAGCCTGAGCGGTTTTCCTCCTACGAGCAGTACTTC.

The table lists this clonotype with a few counts. The chain is built from TRBV6-5 and TRBJ2-1; 15 nucleotides agree with TRBD2. The CDR3 has 16 amino acids. The ends lost 4 bases at V and 7 bases at J; junction bases unmatched: 5. Germline values: CDR1 MNHEY, CDR2 SVGAGI. CDR3 protein: CASSFRTSGRENEQFF. Here the CDR3 DNA reads TGTGCCAGCAGTTTCCGGACTAGCGGGAGGGAAAATGAGCAGTTCTTC.

V usage is TRBV2 and J usage is TRBJ2-7, with 10 bases that match TRBD1. Trimming took 8 bases from V and 8 from J; bases not matched to a gene: 6. Germline V lookup: CDR1 SNHLY, CDR2 FYNNEI. There are 12 residues in the CDR3. The CDR3 nucleotides read TGTGCCAGCCGGGACAGGGGTGGCAAGCAGTACTTC. Translated: CASRDRGGKQYF.

This clonotype was counted once. The rearrangement links TRBV27 to TRBJ2-3, with D unclear. Per the germline V gene, CDR1 is MNHEY and CDR2 is SMNVEV (reference sequence). CDR3 size: 14 residues. Trimming stripped 3 bases from V and 8 bases from J, with 15 bases between. The CDR3 sequence: CASSFGLGFSTQYF. The CDR3 nucleotides are TGTGCCAGCAGTTTCGGGCTCGGCTTTAGTACGCAGTATTTT.

CDR3 residues: CASSQLTGMNTEAFF. In DNA, the CDR3 is TGTGCCAGCTCACAGCTGACAGGGATGAACACTGAAGCTTTCTTT. V gene TRBV18 combines with J gene TRBJ1-1; 7 bases are a match to TRBD1. J was trimmed by 0 bases and V by 4 bases; bases with no gene match: 5. The CDR3 sequence is 15 residues long. The germline gives CDR1 KGHSH, CDR2 LQKENI.

About this clonotype: A clone one base away is much larger, so this may be a read error. The chain joins TRBV29-1 to TRBJ2-4; the match to TRBD1 covers 7 bases. TRBJ2-7 matches the DNA end more closely, so the J call is doubtful. Germline V gene sequence: CDR1 SQVTM, CDR2 ANQGSEA. CDR3 size: 13 residues. CDR3: CNVVRQGEYEQYF. The DNA for the CDR3 is TGCAACGTTGTAAGGCAGGGGGAATACGAGCAGTACTTC.

V is TRBV7-9 and J is TRBJ1-4; 9 bases fit TRBD1. The CDR3 has 14 residues. Per germline, CDR1 SEHNR and CDR2 FQNEAQ (reference sequence). Trimming took 8 bases from V and 8 from J; bases not matched to a gene: 9. The CDR3 DNA follows: TGTGCCAGCGGCCCGGGACAGGGTGACGAAAAACTGTTTTTT. Protein sequence: CASGPGQGDEKLFF.

The chain couples TRBV14 to TRBJ2-1; the match to TRBD2 covers 7 bases. There are 10 residues in the CDR3. Per germline, CDR1 SGHDN and CDR2 FVKESK. Unmatched junction bases numbered 3, after V lost 9 bases and J lost 10 bases. Written as DNA, the CDR3 is TGTGCCAGGAAACTAGCGGAGCAGTTCTTC. Translation: CARKLAEQFF.